Each of the 11 T cell receptor beta chains below was sequenced from the same sample in a study of technical replicates of blood from a handful of donors. Some clones are missing from TCRdb's copy, which holds only in-frame ones; the method was immunoSEQ multiplex PCR. The sample consists of about 62,000 clones, 87% of them appearing once. The source material was PBMCs. The receptors derive from a human donor in good health. Some clones in this sample may be carry-over from other donors' samples.

The chain has TRBV19 and TRBJ1-1; the D gene is possibly TRBD1 (5 bases). There are 13 residues in the CDR3. Germline loops: CDR1 LNHDA, CDR2 SQIVND (reference sequence). Trimming left V 7 bases short and J 2 bases short, with 11 bases between. CDR3 in DNA: TGTGCCAGTACTCCCTGGACAAACACTGAAGCTTTCTTT. Encoded protein: CASTPWTNTEAFF.

As to this clone: Mismatch with germline at one junction end may stem from a read error. The chain links TRBV12-5 to TRBJ2-1; the match to TRBD2 covers 12 bases. CDR1 is LGHNT and CDR2 is FRNRAP in the germline V gene. CDR3 length: 11 amino acids. CDR3 in amino acids: CASGMTSGGVF. In DNA form, the CDR3 reads TGTGCTAGTGGCATGACTAGCGGGGGAGTCTTC.

This clone was seen a handful of times. This sequence joins TRBV7-8 and TRBJ2-7, with TRBD1 matching over 9 bases. The ends lost 6 bases at V and 5 bases at J; junction bases unmatched: 14. The CDR3 has 16 amino acids. The germline CDR1 and CDR2 sequences are SGHVS and FQNEAQ. The CDR3 DNA reads as TGTGCCAGCAGACCAAGCTGGGGGACAGGGTCCCACGAGCAGTACTTC. It yields the protein CASRPSWGTGSHEQYF.

J is TRBJ2-2 and V is TRBV5-6, with TRBD2 as a possible D gene (5 bases). The CDR3 spans 15 residues. Trimming took 3 bases from V and 4 from J, leaving 13 bases between them. Germline values: CDR1 SGHDT, CDR2 YYEEEE. CDR3 coding DNA: TGTGCCAGCAGCTCCGGGGAGAGGAGCACCGGGGAGCTGTTTTTT. This encodes CASSSGERSTGELFF.

The table lists this clone with a few counts. The V and J genes are TRBV6-1 and TRBJ2-7; 7 nucleotides match TRBD2. CDR3 length: 14 residues. V lost 3 bases and J lost 4; bases outside the gene matches: 6. CDR1 and CDR2 from the germline V gene are MNHNS and SASEGT. The CDR3 protein is CASSDQAGVYEQYF. The CDR3 coding sequence is TGTGCCAGCAGTGATCAGGCGGGAGTTTACGAGCAGTACTTC.

The CDR3, as DNA: TGCGCCAGCAGCCCCCAGGGGGACACTGAAGCTTTCTTT. Translation gives CASSPQGDTEAFF. This sequence joins TRBV5-1 and TRBJ1-1; 7 bases match TRBD1. The germline V gene encodes CDR1 SGHRS and CDR2 YFSETQ. V gave up 4 bases and J gave up 3 bases; unmatched junction bases: 3. The CDR3 consists of 13 residues.

The rearrangement links TRBV29-1 to TRBJ1-1, with TRBD1 identical over 7 bases. Trimming took 4 bases from V and 1 from J; bases not matched to a gene: 9. The germline V gene has CDR1 SQVTM and CDR2 ANQGSEA. The CDR3 spans 15 residues. The CDR3 DNA follows: TGCAGCGTTGCAGGACAGGCTCGGAAGAACACTGAAGCTTTCTTT. It is translated as CSVAGQARKNTEAFF.

The CDR3 protein is CASSSLTGTQYF. Written as DNA, the CDR3 is TGTGCCAGCAGCTCCCTAACAGGGACGCAGTATTTT. The rearrangement joins TRBV5-4 to TRBJ2-3; D perhaps matches TRBD1 (6 bases). The V gene lost 3 bases and the J gene lost 9 bases, with 11 bases spanning the gap. The CDR3 is 12 amino acids. Germline-derived CDR1 and CDR2 are SGHNT and YYREEE (reference sequence).

This chain links TRBV7-8 with TRBJ2-6; D is possibly TRBD2 (5 bases). The V gene's germline CDR1 is SGHVS and CDR2 FQNEAQ. V lost 1 base to trimming and J lost 0 bases, with 10 bases between them. The CDR3 runs 17 residues. CDR3 sequence (DNA): TGTGCCAGCAGCTTAGGAGACGGGGACTCTGGGGCCAACGTCCTGACTTTC. It codes for CASSLGDGDSGANVLTF. Full variable domain (missing parts from reference TRBV7-8 and TRBJ2-6): GAGVSQSPRYKVAKRGQDVALRCDPISGHVSLFWYQQALGQGPEFLTYFQNEAQLDKSGLPSDRFFAERPEGSVSTLKIQRTQQEDSAVYLCASSLGDGDSGANVLTFGAGSRLTVL.

The chain carries TRBV5-4 and TRBJ2-1; 15 positions agree with TRBD2. The CDR3 runs to 19 residues. Germline trimming cut 0 bases from V and 1 base from J; bases unmatched to any gene: 5. Germline CDR1 SGHNT, CDR2 YYREEE (reference sequence). CDR3 in amino acids: CASSLVGLAGGMSYNEQFF. The DNA of the CDR3 is TGTGCCAGCAGCTTGGTTGGACTAGCGGGAGGGATGTCCTACAATGAGCAGTTCTTC.

V gene TRBV5-4 combines with J gene TRBJ2-3; possible D gene TRBD1, 6 bases. Trimming stripped 2 bases from V and 0 bases from J, with 10 bases between. Germline values: CDR1 SGHNT, CDR2 YYREEE (reference sequence). The CDR3 totals 15 residues. The CDR3 protein is CASSFGGSSTDTQYF. CDR3 DNA: TGTGCCAGCAGCTTTGGGGGCTCTAGCACAGATACGCAGTATTTT.